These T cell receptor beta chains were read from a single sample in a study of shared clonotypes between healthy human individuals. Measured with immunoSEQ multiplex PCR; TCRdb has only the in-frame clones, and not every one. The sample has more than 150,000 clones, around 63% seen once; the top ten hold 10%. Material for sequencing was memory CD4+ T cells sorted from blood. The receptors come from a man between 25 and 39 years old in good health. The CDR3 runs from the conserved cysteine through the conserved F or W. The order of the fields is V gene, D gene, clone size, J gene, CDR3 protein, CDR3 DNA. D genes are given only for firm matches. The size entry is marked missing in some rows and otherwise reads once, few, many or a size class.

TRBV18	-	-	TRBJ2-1	CASSPPDPGSYNEQFF	TGTGCCAGCTCACCACCGGACCCGGGTTCCTACAATGAGCAGTTCTTC
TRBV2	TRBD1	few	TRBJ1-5	CASSGDSYNQPQHF	TGTGCCAGCAGTGGGGACAGTTACAATCAGCCCCAGCATTTT
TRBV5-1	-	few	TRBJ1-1	CASSLVLGGTEAFF	TGCGCCAGCAGCCTAGTCCTAGGGGGCACTGAAGCTTTCTTT
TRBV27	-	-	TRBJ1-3	CASSKSWFSGNTIYF	TGTGCCAGCAGTAAAAGCTGGTTCTCTGGAAACACCATATATTTT
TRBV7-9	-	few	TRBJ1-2	CASNYVGPHGYTF	TGTGCCAGCAACTATGTGGGTCCTCATGGCTACACCTTC
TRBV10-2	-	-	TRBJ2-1	CASSDFIDEQFF	TGCGCCAGCAGTGACTTCATCGATGAGCAGTTCTTC
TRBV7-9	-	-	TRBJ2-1	CASSFIDEQFF	TGTGCCAGCAGCTTTATCGATGAGCAGTTCTTC
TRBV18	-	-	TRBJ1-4	CASSPNNRDANEKLFF	TGTGCCAGCTCACCGAATAACAGGGATGCTAATGAAAAACTGTTTTTT
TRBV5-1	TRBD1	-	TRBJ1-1	CASSKETGASSIVFF	TGCGCCAGCAGCAAAGAGACAGGGGCCAGCTCTATTGTTTTCTTT
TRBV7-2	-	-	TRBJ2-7	CASSETSYEQYF	TGTGCCAGCAGCGAGACCTCCTACGAGCAGTACTTC
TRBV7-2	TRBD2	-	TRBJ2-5	CAGAGLAGTETQYF	TGTGCCGGAGCAGGACTAGCGGGAACGGAGACCCAGTACTTC
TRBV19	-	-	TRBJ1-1	CASSIAPSRGDTEAFF	TGTGCCAGTAGTATAGCCCCCTCCAGGGGAGACACTGAAGCTTTCTTT
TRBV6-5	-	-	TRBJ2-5	CASSLLGTQYF	TGTGCCAGCAGTTTACTTGGGACCCAGTACTTC
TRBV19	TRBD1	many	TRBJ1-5	CASTLGQGNSNQPQHF	TGTGCCAGTACCCTCGGACAGGGGAATAGCAATCAGCCCCAGCATTTT
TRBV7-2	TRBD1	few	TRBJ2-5	CASSLHRGQETQYF	TGTGCCAGCAGCTTACACAGGGGGCAAGAGACCCAGTACTTC
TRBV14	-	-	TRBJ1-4	CASSPRRATNEKLFF	TGTGCCAGCAGCCCCCGCCGAGCAACTAATGAAAAACTGTTTTTT
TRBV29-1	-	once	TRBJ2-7	CSVGDSSYEQYF	TGCAGCGTTGGAGATAGTTCCTACGAGCAGTACTTC
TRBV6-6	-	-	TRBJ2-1	CASTLLGENNEQFF	TGTGCCAGCACGCTACTGGGGGAGAACAATGAGCAGTTCTTC